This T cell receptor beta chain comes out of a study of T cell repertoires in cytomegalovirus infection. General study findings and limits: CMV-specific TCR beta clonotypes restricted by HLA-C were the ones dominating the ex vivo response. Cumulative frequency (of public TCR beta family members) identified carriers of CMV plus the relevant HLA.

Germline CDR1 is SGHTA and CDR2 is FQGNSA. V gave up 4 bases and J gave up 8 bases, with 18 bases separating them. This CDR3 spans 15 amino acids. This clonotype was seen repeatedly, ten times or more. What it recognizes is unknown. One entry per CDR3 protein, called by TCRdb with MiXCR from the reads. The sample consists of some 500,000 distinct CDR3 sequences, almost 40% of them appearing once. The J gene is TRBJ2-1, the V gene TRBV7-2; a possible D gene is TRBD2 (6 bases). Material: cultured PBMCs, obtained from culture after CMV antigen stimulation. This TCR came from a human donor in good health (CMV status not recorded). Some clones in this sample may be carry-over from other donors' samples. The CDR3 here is CASSSQSWGVDEQFF. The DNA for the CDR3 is TGTGCCAGCAGCTCCCAATCCTGGGGGGTAGATGAGCAGTTCTTC.